The rows below give T cell receptor beta chains drawn from one sample of a study of regulatory T cells in long-lasting Graves disease. TCRdb fed the multiplex PCR reads into MiXCR, producing one record per CDR3 protein. The table records about 440,000 distinct CDR3 sequences, about a sixth of them present only once. This sample was shared with a second study, whose subject was T cells in Graves' hyperthyroidism and ophthalmopathy.

The sample was peripheral blood mononuclear cells (PBMCs), taken at new diagnosis, from a patient treated with antithyroid drugs. Receptors were obtained from a woman between 18 and 29 years old with Graves disease. Both conserved end residues are part of each CDR3. D genes are given only for firm matches. Size tells how often a clone was seen (once, few, many) or the class of an expanded clone, and some rows leave it out.

NA,16,TRBV6-5,many,TRBJ1-5,TGTGCCAGCAGTTATTCTCTCGGGGGAATCAATCAGCCCCAGCATTTT,CASSYSLGGINQPQHF
NA,15,TRBV11-2,NA,TRBJ1-2,TGTGCCAGCAGCCCCGATTGGGCCAGGGGCTATGGCTACACCTTC,CASSPDWARGYGYTF
NA,12,TRBV2,NA,TRBJ1-1,TGTGCCAGCAGAAGACGGGGTTTTGAAGCTTTCTTT,CASRRRGFEAFF
NA,16,TRBV3-1,many,TRBJ1-1,TGTGCCAGCAGCACTAGATACAAAGCCGGGAGCACTGAAGCTTTCTTT,CASSTRYKAGSTEAFF
NA,15,TRBV18,few,TRBJ1-6,TGTGCCAGCTCACCATCGGGACCGGGGAATTCACCCCTCCACTTT,CASSPSGPGNSPLHF
TRBD2,17,TRBV7-2,many,TRBJ2-1,TGTGCCAGCAGCCTAAAGATTCCGGGACTAGCTTACAATGAGCAGTTCTTC,CASSLKIPGLAYNEQFF
NA,14,TRBV4-1,NA,TRBJ2-5,TGCGCCAGCAGCCAAGTGTACCTTGTGGAGACCCAGTACTTC,CASSQVYLVETQYF
NA,14,TRBV11-3,many,TRBJ2-1,TGTGCCAGCACCACCTTGAGCGGGTACAATGAGCAGTTCTTC,CASTTLSGYNEQFF
NA,15,TRBV13,NA,TRBJ1-2,TGTGCCAGCAGCTTAGGCCGGGGGCCCAACTATGGCTACACCTTC,CASSLGRGPNYGYTF
NA,15,TRBV7-2,many,TRBJ2-5,TGTGCCAGCAGCCCCACGGGCCCTGGGGTAGAGACCCAGTACTTC,CASSPTGPGVETQYF
NA,18,TRBV27,few,TRBJ2-2,TGTGCCAGCAGTTTATTAAGGGGGGGACCGTCGAACACCGGGGAGCTGTTTTTT,CASSLLRGGPSNTGELFF
TRBD1,15,TRBV20-1,many,TRBJ2-7,TGCAGTGCTAGAGATGGGGACAGGGCGGTCTCCGAGCAGTACTTC,CSARDGDRAVSEQYF
NA,12,TRBV20-1,few,TRBJ2-2,TGCAGTGCCAGACGGAACACCGGGGAGCTGTTTTTT,CSARRNTGELFF
NA,16,TRBV5-6,many,TRBJ2-7,TGTGCCAGCAGCTTGCAGGGGCCCCGGGGCTCCTACGAGCAGTACTTC,CASSLQGPRGSYEQYF
NA,13,TRBV6-1,few,TRBJ2-7,TGTGCCAGCAGTGTTCTGACAGGCTACGAGCAGTACTTC,CASSVLTGYEQYF
NA,15,TRBV4-3,few,TRBJ1-1,TGCGCCAGCAGCCCCCGGCCGACACCCCCTCAGGAAGCTTTCTTT,CASSPRPTPPQEAFF
TRBD1,14,TRBV7-9,NA,TRBJ2-3,TGTGCCAGCAGCATCGGGACAGAGGCAGATACGCAGTATTTT,CASSIGTEADTQYF
NA,14,TRBV15,many,TRBJ1-2,TGTGCCACCAGCAGAGAAAGTATTCACTATGGCTACACCTTC,CATSRESIHYGYTF
NA,15,TRBV18,few,TRBJ1-1,TGTGCCAGCTCACCTCAGGGGACCTTGAACACTGAAGCTTTCTTT,CASSPQGTLNTEAFF
NA,13,TRBV30,NA,TRBJ1-5,TGTGCCTGGAGTCCCTATACAGGGCAGCCCCAGCATTTT,CAWSPYTGQPQHF
NA,17,TRBV11-3,NA,TRBJ2-5,TGTGCCAGCAGCTTAGATAGAGGTCTAGCTTACCAAGAGACCCAGTACTTC,CASSLDRGLAYQETQYF
NA,13,TRBV5-1,few,TRBJ2-7,TGCGCCAGCAGCTTGGGGCCCCAAGACGAGCAGTACTTC,CASSLGPQDEQYF
NA,14,TRBV29-1,NA,TRBJ1-5,TGCAGCGTTGGGGTACAGGATAGCAATCAGCCCCAGCATTTT,CSVGVQDSNQPQHF
TRBD2,14,TRBV13,NA,TRBJ2-5,TGTGCCAGTAAACTAGCGGGGAACCAAGAGACCCAGTACTTC,CASKLAGNQETQYF